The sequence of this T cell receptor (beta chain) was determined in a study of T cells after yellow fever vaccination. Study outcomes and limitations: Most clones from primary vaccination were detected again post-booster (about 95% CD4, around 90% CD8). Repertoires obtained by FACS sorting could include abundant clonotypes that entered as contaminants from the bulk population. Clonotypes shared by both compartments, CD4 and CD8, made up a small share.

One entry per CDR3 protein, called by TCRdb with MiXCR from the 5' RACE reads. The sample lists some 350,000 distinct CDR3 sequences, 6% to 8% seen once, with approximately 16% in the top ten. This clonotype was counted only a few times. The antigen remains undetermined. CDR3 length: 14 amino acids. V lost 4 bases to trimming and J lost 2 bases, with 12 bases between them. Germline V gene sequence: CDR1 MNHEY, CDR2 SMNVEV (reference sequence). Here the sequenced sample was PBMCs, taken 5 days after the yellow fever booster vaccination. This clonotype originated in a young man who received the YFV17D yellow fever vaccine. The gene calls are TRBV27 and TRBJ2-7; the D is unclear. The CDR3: CASSSRGTAYEQYF. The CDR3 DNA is TGTGCCAGCAGTTCGAGAGGCACGGCCTACGAGCAGTACTTC.